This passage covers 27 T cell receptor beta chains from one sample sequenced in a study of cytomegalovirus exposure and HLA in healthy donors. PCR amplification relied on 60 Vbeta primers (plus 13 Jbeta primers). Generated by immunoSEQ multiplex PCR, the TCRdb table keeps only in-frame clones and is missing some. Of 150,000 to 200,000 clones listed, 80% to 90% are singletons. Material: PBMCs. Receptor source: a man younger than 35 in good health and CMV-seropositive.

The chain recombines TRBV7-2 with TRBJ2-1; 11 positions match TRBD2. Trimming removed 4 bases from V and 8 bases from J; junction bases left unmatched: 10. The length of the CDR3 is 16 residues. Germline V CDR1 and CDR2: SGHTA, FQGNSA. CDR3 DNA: TGTGCCAGCAGCTCCTATAGCGGGGGGGCCAACGATGAGCAGTTCTTC. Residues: CASSSYSGGANDEQFF.

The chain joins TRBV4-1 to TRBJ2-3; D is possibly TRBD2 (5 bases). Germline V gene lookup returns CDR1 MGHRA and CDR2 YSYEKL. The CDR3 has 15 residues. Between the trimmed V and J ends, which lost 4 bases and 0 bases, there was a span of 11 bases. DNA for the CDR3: TGCGCCAGCAGCCCCCATACGGGAAGCACAGATACGCAGTATTTT. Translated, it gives CASSPHTGSTDTQYF.

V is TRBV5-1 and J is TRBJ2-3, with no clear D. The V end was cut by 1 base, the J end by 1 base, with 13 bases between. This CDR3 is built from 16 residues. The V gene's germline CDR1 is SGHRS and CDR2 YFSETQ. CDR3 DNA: TGCGCCAGCAGCTTGCGAGTAACAGTTGGCACAGATACGCAGTATTTT. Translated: CASSLRVTVGTDTQYF.

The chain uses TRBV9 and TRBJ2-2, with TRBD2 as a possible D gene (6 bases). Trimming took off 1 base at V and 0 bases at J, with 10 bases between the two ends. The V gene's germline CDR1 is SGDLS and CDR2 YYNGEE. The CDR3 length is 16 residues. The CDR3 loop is CASSVNVAANTGELFF. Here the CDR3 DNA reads TGTGCCAGCAGCGTAAATGTAGCGGCGAACACCGGGGAGCTGTTTTTT.

CDR3 residues: CASSIPGVTEAFF. In DNA form, the CDR3 reads TGTGCCAGCAGCATACCGGGTGTCACTGAAGCTTTCTTT. The rearrangement joins TRBV6-5 to TRBJ1-1; D unclear. Germline assignment: CDR1 MNHEY and CDR2 SVGAGI. Trimming removed 6 bases from V and 4 bases from J, with 12 bases in between. The CDR3 is 13 residues long.

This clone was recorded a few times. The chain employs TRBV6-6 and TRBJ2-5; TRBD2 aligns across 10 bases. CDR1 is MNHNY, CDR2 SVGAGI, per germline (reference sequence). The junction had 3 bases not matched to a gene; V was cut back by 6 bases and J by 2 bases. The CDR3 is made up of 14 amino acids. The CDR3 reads CASRSGGDQETQYF. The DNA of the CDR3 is TGTGCCAGCAGGAGCGGGGGGGATCAAGAGACCCAGTACTTC.

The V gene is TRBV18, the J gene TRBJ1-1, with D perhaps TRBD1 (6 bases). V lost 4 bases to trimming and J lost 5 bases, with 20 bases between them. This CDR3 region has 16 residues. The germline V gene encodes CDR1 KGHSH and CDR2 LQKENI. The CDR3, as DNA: TGTGCCAGCTCACTCTCCGGGGCGGGGGGCAAGACTGAAGCTTTCTTT. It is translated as CASSLSGAGGKTEAFF.

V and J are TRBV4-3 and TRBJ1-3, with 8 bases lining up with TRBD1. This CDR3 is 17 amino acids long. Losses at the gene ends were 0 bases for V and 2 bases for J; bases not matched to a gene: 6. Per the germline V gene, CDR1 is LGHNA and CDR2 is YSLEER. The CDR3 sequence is CASSQDKRQGTGNTIYF. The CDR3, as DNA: TGCGCCAGCAGCCAAGATAAAAGACAGGGGACTGGAAACACCATATATTTT.

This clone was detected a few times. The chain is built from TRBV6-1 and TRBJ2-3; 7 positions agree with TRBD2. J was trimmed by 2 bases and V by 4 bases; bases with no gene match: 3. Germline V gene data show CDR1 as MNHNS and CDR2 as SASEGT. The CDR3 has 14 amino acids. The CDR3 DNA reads TGTGCCAGCAGTGGGGGGGGAAACACAGATACGCAGTATTTT. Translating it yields CASSGGGNTDTQYF.

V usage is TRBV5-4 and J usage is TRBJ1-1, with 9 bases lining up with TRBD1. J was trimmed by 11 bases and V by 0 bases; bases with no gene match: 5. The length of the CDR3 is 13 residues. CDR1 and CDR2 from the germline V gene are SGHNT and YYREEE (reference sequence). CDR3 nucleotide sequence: TGTGCCAGCAGCTTGGTGGGACAGGGTGGGGCTTTCTTT. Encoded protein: CASSLVGQGGAFF.

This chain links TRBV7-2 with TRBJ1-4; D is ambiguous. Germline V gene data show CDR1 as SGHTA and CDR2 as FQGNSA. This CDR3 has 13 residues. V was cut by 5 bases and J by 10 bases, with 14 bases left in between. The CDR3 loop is CASSQRGLGKLFF. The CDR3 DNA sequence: TGTGCCAGCAGCCAACGAGGTTTGGGAAAACTGTTTTTT.

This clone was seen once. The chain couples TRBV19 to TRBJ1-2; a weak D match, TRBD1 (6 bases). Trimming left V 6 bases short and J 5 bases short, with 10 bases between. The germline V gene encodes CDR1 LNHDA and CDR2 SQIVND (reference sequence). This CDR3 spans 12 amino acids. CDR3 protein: CASSPGTYGYTF. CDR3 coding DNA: TGTGCCAGTAGCCCCGGGACATATGGCTACACCTTC.

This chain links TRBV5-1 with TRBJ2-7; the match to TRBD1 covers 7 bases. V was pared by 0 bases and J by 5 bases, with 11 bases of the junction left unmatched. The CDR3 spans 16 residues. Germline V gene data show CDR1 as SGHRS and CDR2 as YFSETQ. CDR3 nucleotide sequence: TGCGCCAGCAGCTTGGACCCCGGGACAGTAGTTAACGAGCAGTACTTC. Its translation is CASSLDPGTVVNEQYF.

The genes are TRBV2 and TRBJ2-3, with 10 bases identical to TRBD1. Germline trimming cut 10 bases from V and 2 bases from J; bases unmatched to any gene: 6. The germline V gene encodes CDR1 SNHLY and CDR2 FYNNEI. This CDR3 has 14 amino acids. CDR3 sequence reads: CANARQGATDTQYF. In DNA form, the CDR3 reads TGTGCCAACGCAAGACAGGGGGCCACAGATACGCAGTATTTT.

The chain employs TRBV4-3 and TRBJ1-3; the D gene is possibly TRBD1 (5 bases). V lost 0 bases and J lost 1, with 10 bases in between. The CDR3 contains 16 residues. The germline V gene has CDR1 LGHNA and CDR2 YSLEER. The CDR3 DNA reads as TGCGCCAGCAGCCAAGATCGGGGGACGTCTGGAAACACCATATATTTT. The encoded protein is CASSQDRGTSGNTIYF.

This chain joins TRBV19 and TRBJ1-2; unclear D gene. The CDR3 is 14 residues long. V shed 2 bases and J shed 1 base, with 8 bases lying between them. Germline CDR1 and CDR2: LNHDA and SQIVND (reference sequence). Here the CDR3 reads CASSITPNNYGYTF. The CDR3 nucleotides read TGTGCCAGTAGTATAACTCCAAATAACTATGGCTACACCTTC.

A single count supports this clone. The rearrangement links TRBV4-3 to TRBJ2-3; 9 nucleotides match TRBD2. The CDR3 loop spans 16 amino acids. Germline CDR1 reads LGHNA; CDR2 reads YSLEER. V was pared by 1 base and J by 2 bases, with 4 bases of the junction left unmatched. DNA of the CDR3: TGCGCCAGCAGCCAAGGAGTAGCGGGGGACACAGATACGCAGTATTTT. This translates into CASSQGVAGDTDTQYF.

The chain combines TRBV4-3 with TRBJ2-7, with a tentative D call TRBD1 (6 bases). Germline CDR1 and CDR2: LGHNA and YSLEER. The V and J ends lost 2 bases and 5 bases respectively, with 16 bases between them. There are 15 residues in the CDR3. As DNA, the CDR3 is TGCGCCAGCAGCCAAAGCCCTACAGGGACCGACGAGCAGTACTTC. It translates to CASSQSPTGTDEQYF.

In nucleotides, the CDR3 is TGTGCCAGCAGTTTAAATGCGGGCCCCTCTTACGAGCAGTACTTC. It is translated as CASSLNAGPSYEQYF. This chain links TRBV7-9 with TRBJ2-7; weak D call: TRBD2 (5 bases). The CDR3 runs to 15 residues. Germline V gene data show CDR1 as SEHNR and CDR2 as FQNEAQ (reference sequence). Trimming removed 6 bases from V and 4 bases from J, with 19 bases in between.

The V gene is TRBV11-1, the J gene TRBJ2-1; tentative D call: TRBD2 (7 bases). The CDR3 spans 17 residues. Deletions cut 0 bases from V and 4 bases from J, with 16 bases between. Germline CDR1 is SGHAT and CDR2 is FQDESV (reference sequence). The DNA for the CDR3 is TGTGCCAGCAGCTTAGCGGCTCCGCGGGGGCGATACAATGAGCAGTTCTTC. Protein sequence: CASSLAAPRGRYNEQFF. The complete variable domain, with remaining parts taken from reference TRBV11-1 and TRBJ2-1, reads EAEVAQSPRYKITEKSQAVAFWCDPISGHATLYWYRQILGQGPELLVQFQDESVVDDSQLPKDRFSAERLKGVDSTLKIQPAELGDSAMYLCASSLAAPRGRYNEQFFGPGTRLTVL.

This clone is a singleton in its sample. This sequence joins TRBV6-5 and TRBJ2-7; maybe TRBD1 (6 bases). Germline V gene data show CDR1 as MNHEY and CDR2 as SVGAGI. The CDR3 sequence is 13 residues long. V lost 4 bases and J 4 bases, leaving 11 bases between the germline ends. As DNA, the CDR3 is TGTGCCAGCAGTTTAAACAGGGAATACGAGCAGTACTTC. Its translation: CASSLNREYEQYF.

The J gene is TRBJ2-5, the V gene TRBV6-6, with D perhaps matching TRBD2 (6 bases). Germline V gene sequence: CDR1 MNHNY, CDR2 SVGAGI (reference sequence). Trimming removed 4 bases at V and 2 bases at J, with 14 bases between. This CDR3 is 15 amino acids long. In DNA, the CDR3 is TGTGCCAGCAGTTGGGCCTCCGGGACTCAAGAGACCCAGTACTTC. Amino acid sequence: CASSWASGTQETQYF.

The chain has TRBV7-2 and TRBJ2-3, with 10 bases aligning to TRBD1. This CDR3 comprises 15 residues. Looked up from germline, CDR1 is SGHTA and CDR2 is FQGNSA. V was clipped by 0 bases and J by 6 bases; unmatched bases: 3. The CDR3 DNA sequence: TGTGCCAGCAGCTTAGCTGGGGACAGGGGTGATACGCAGTATTTT. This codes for CASSLAGDRGDTQYF. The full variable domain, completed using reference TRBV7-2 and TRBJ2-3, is GAGVSQSPSNKVTEKGKDVELRCDPISGHTALYWYRQSLGQGLEFLIYFQGNSAPDKSGLPSDRFSAERTGGSVSTLTIQRTQQEDSAVYLCASSLAGDRGDTQYFGPGTRLTVL.

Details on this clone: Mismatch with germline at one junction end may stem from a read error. The CDR3 DNA reads as TGTGCCAGCAGCCGCGAGACTAGCGATGGGGGAGCCAAAACCATTCAGTACTTC. This sequence encodes CASSRETSDGGAKTIQYF. V gene TRBV28 combines with J gene TRBJ2-4, with 8 bases identical to TRBD2. The CDR3 consists of 18 residues. Per the germline V gene, CDR1 is MDHEN and CDR2 is SYDVKM.

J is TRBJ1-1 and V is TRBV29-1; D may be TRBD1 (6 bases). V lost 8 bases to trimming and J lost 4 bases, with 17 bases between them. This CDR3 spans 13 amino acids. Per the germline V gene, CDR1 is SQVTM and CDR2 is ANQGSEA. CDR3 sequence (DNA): TGCAGCTTACGAACCCAGGGGACCACTGAAGCTTTCTTT. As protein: CSLRTQGTTEAFF.

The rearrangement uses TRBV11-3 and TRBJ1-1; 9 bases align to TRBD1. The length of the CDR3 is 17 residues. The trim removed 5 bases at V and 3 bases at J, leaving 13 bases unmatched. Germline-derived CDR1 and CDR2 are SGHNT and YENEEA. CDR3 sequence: CASSPGTGQGVDTEAFF. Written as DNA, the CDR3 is TGTGCCAGCAGCCCAGGGACGGGACAGGGCGTCGACACTGAAGCTTTCTTT.

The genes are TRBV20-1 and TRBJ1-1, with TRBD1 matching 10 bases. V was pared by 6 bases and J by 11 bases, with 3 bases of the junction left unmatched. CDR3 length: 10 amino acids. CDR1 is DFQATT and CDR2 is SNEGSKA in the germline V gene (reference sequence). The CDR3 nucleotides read TGCAGTGCCCCGGGACAGGGGGCTTTCTTT. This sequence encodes CSAPGQGAFF.